This T cell receptor (beta chain) was identified during a study of glioma-infiltrating T cells. Using RNA template, CDR3s of TCR alpha and beta were amplified with iRepertoire arm-PCR. TCRdb passed the multiplex PCR reads through MiXCR, listing each CDR3 protein once. The sample shows approximately 400,000 distinct CDR3 sequences, 35% to 45% of them seen only once. There are 15 residues in the CDR3. V lost 4 bases, J lost 0 bases, and 3 bases stayed unmatched. Germline V CDR1 and CDR2: SGHAT, FQNNGV. Sequenced: glioma tissue, nonneoplastic brain tissue, or PBMCs (not recorded which). This sequence was found in a human donor with low-grade glioma or glioblastoma, undergoing nonglioma brain surgery, or in good health (not recorded which). The chain combines TRBV11-2 with TRBJ2-7, with 10 bases lining up with TRBD2. The CDR3 bases are TGTGCCAGCAGCTGGACTAGCGGCCCCTCCTACGAGCAGTACTTC. Protein: CASSWTSGPSYEQYF.